This TCR beta chain was identified during a study of CD4+ T cells in melanoma. Study-level results: Neoantigen-specific CD4+ T cells in melanoma reportedly had diverse differentiation states. A reported correlation linked neoantigen-specific CD4+ T cells to CD8+, macrophage and B cell function.

V was clipped by 3 bases and J by 8 bases; unmatched bases: 4. This CDR3 spans 13 amino acids. Germline CDR1 and CDR2: SEHNR and FQNEAQ (reference sequence). Measured with immunoSEQ multiplex PCR; TCRdb has only the in-frame clones, and not every one. The sample holds some 110,000 clones, 92% seen once. On this clone itself: Its target is not known.

This TCR was sampled from a human donor with melanoma. Sequencing was performed on peripheral blood. V usage is TRBV7-9 and J usage is TRBJ1-2; TRBD1 agrees at 9 bases. CDR3 DNA sequence: TGTGCCAGCAGCTTCGGACAGGGGTACGGCTACACCTTC. Protein product: CASSFGQGYGYTF.